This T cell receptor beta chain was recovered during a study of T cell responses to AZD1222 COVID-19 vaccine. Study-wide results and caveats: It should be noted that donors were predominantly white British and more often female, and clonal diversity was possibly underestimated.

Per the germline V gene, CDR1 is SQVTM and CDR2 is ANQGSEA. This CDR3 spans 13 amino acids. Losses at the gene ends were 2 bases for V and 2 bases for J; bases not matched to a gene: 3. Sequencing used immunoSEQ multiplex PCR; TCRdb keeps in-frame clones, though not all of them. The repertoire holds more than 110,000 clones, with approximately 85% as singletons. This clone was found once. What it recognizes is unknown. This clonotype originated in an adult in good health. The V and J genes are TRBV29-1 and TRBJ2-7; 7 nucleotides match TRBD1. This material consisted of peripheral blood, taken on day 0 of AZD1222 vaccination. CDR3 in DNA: TGCAGCGTTGAACGGGACAGTACCTACGAGCAGTACTTC. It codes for CSVERDSTYEQYF.